This passage covers 21 T cell receptor beta chains from one sample sequenced in a study of blood T cell repertoires in COVID-19. Assay used: immunoSEQ multiplex PCR; TCRdb lists only in-frame clones, some missing. The sample has under 150,000 clones; 75% to 90% are singletons. Sequenced sample: peripheral blood. The receptor set was obtained from a woman aged 55-70 years with COVID-19, enrolled during active disease.

V gene TRBV30 combines with J gene TRBJ1-3; no reliable D call. The V end was cut by 5 bases, the J end by 0 bases, with 14 bases between. Germline V lookup: CDR1 GTSNPN, CDR2 SVGIG (reference sequence). The CDR3 runs to 15 residues. The CDR3 loop reads CAWGEGRHSGNTIYF. CDR3 in DNA: TGTGCCTGGGGTGAGGGCCGACACTCTGGAAACACCATATATTTT.

The chain carries TRBV30 and TRBJ2-7; 8 bases line up with TRBD2. The V gene's germline CDR1 is GTSNPN and CDR2 SVGIG (reference sequence). This CDR3 has 16 residues. J gave up 2 bases and V 3 bases, and 12 bases lay outside the gene matches. The CDR3 loop is CAWRALERGLTYEQYF. The DNA of the CDR3 is TGTGCCTGGAGAGCATTAGAGCGGGGGCTCACCTACGAGCAGTACTTC.

As DNA, the CDR3 is TGTGCCAGCAGGAACTGGGACAGGGTCAATGAGCAGTTCTTC. Amino acids: CASRNWDRVNEQFF. The chain is built from TRBV6-4 and TRBJ2-1, with TRBD1 identical over 9 bases. Trimming removed 6 bases from V and 6 bases from J; junction bases left unmatched: 6. Germline V gene data show CDR1 as MRHNA and CDR2 as SNTAGT. This CDR3 is 14 amino acids long.

The J gene is TRBJ2-1, the V gene TRBV27; TRBD2 is a possible D gene (5 bases). Trimming took 4 bases from V and 6 from J, leaving 16 bases between them. Germline CDR1 is MNHEY and CDR2 is SMNVEV (reference sequence). The CDR3 has 15 residues. Written as DNA, the CDR3 is TGTGCCAGCAGTTCGACTACCGCCGACGGCAATGAGCAGTTCTTC. Its protein is CASSSTTADGNEQFF.

This clone has just a few counts. The rearrangement uses TRBV4-2 and TRBJ1-1, with D possibly matching TRBD1 (6 bases). The germline gives CDR1 LGHNA, CDR2 YNFKEQ. V dropped 4 bases and J dropped 5 bases, with 23 bases sitting between them. This CDR3 comprises 17 residues. CDR3 sequence reads: CASSRSVTGLTGTEAFF. CDR3 sequence (DNA): TGTGCCAGCAGCCGTTCCGTAACAGGGCTAACGGGAACTGAAGCTTTCTTT.

The J gene is TRBJ2-1, the V gene TRBV7-9; 8 bases line up with TRBD2. Germline trimming cut 4 bases from V and 6 bases from J; bases unmatched to any gene: 14. This CDR3 spans 17 amino acids. Germline CDR1 SEHNR, CDR2 FQNEAQ (reference sequence). The CDR3 coding sequence is TGTGCCAGCAGCTCCAAAGAGTCGACTAGCGCGCCCAATGAGCAGTTCTTC. Translated: CASSSKESTSAPNEQFF.

As regards this clone: Other DNA sequences within the sample encode an identical CDR3. The gene calls are TRBV18 and TRBJ1-5; no reliable D call. This CDR3 contains 14 residues. Trimming took off 0 bases at V and 7 bases at J, with 10 bases between the two ends. Germline V gives CDR1 KGHSH, CDR2 LQKENI. CDR3 region: CASSPPGGGQPQHF. The CDR3 nucleotides read TGTGCCAGCTCACCACCGGGTGGCGGCCAGCCCCAGCATTTT.

A few counts support this clone. The chain uses TRBV2 and TRBJ1-5, with 7 bases lining up with TRBD1. The CDR3 is 15 residues long. Trimming at V came to 4 bases and at J to 0 bases, leaving 3 bases not matched to a gene. Germline V gene lookup returns CDR1 SNHLY and CDR2 FYNNEI. The CDR3 spells CASSAGGDSNQPQHF. Here the CDR3 DNA reads TGTGCCAGCAGTGCAGGGGGAGATAGCAATCAGCCCCAGCATTTT.

This rearrangement joins TRBV5-1 to TRBJ1-2; tentatively, D is TRBD1 (5 bases). The germline V and J ends were trimmed by 6 bases and 4 bases, with 22 bases remaining between them. The CDR3 loop spans 16 amino acids. Germline CDR1 SGHRS, CDR2 YFSETQ. The CDR3: CASTGTPGAGLYGYTF. The CDR3, as DNA: TGCGCCAGCACCGGGACCCCGGGAGCGGGACTCTATGGCTACACCTTC.

This sequence joins TRBV5-1 and TRBJ1-6; the D gene is possibly TRBD1 (5 bases). From germline, CDR1 is SGHRS and CDR2 YFSETQ. The CDR3 totals 13 residues. V was clipped by 1 base and J by 10 bases, with 9 bases between them. The CDR3 region is CASSLQGDSPLHF. CDR3 DNA: TGCGCCAGCAGCTTGCAGGGTGACTCACCCCTCCACTTT.

The rearrangement uses TRBV7-2 and TRBJ2-7; 7 nucleotides agree with TRBD2. Germline V CDR1 and CDR2: SGHTA, FQGNSA. V was clipped by 0 bases and J by 2 bases; unmatched bases: 4. There are 15 residues in the CDR3. CDR3 residues: CASSLAPGRAYEQYF. CDR3 DNA: TGTGCCAGCAGCTTAGCGCCAGGGAGGGCCTACGAGCAGTACTTC.

A single count supports this clone. This chain links TRBV1 with TRBJ2-3; the table calls TRBD2, which could not be checked here. TRBV1 is recorded as a pseudogene. The CDR3 consists of 16 residues. CDR3 nucleotides: TGCACCAGCCCCCGTCGGACTACAACGAACATAGATACGCAGTATTTT. It encodes CTSPRRTTTNIDTQYF.

The rearrangement links TRBV5-4 to TRBJ1-1; a possible D gene is TRBD1 (6 bases). Germline CDR1 reads SGHNT; CDR2 reads YYREEE (reference sequence). CDR3 length equals 15 residues. V was trimmed by 4 bases and J by 5 bases, leaving 18 bases between them. The CDR3 is CASSPQQGEGTEAFF. In DNA, the CDR3 is TGTGCCAGCAGCCCGCAACAGGGAGAGGGGACTGAAGCTTTCTTT.

This clone was seen a single time. This chain joins TRBV14 and TRBJ2-3, with D tentatively TRBD2 (6 bases). The V gene's germline CDR1 is SGHDN and CDR2 FVKESK. CDR3 size: 13 residues. Trimming took 4 bases from V and 1 from J, leaving 6 bases between them. The CDR3, as DNA: TGTGCCAGCAGCCGGGGGGGCACAGATACGCAGTATTTT. Amino acids: CASSRGGTDTQYF.

The chain recombines TRBV15 with TRBJ2-5, with 10 positions matching TRBD2. V lost 5 bases, J lost 1 base, and 7 bases stayed unmatched. The CDR3 sequence is 16 residues long. Germline V gene data show CDR1 as LNHNV and CDR2 as YYDKDF (reference sequence). In DNA, the CDR3 is TGTGCCACCAGCTCTAGCGGGGGCCTCTTCCAAGAGACCCAGTACTTC. It yields the protein CATSSSGGLFQETQYF.

This sequence joins TRBV7-6 and TRBJ2-2, with 8 positions matching TRBD1. The germline V gene has CDR1 SGHVS and CDR2 FNYEAQ. CDR3 size: 17 residues. The V and J ends lost 5 bases and 3 bases, in that order; junction bases with no gene match: 11. In nucleotides, the CDR3 is TGTGCCAGCAGCATCACCCCAGGGGGCTCGTACACCGGGGAGCTGTTTTTT. Amino acids: CASSITPGGSYTGELFF.

The chain is built from TRBV2 and TRBJ2-1; maybe TRBD2 (6 bases). CDR1 is SNHLY and CDR2 is FYNNEI in the germline V gene. This CDR3 comprises 16 residues. Deletions cut 2 bases from V and 5 bases from J, with 16 bases between. The CDR3, as DNA: TGTGCCAGCAGTGAACATAGCGGCCTCACCAACAATGAGCAGTTCTTC. It is translated as CASSEHSGLTNNEQFF.

The chain joins TRBV6-1 to TRBJ2-2, with no clear D. The V gene's germline CDR1 is MNHNS and CDR2 SASEGT. The germline V and J ends were trimmed by 1 base and 6 bases, with 9 bases remaining between them. This CDR3 spans 14 amino acids. CDR3 loop: CASSEDLRSGELFF. CDR3 DNA sequence: TGTGCCAGCAGTGAAGACCTGCGGTCCGGGGAGCTGTTTTTT.

This clone occurred once. The chain links TRBV7-2 to TRBJ1-1; D is undetermined. The CDR3 consists of 13 residues. Germline V gene data show CDR1 as SGHTA and CDR2 as FQGNSA. Trimming shortened V by 2 bases and J by 3 bases, and 7 bases separated the two germline ends. The chain's CDR3 is CASSLTEYTEAFF. For the CDR3, the DNA is TGTGCCAGCAGCTTAACAGAGTACACTGAAGCTTTCTTT.

This chain connects TRBV2 to TRBJ1-2; 7 bases are shared with TRBD1. The CDR3 runs 14 residues. Trimming cost V 6 bases and J 4 bases; bases outside gene matches: 8. The germline gives CDR1 SNHLY, CDR2 FYNNEI. The CDR3 here is CASSPGTVGYGYTF. The CDR3 DNA sequence: TGTGCCAGCAGCCCGGGGACAGTTGGCTATGGCTACACCTTC.

J is TRBJ2-7 and V is TRBV6-6; tentatively, D is TRBD1 (6 bases). V was pared by 5 bases and J by 4 bases, with 15 bases between. Germline V gives CDR1 MNHNY, CDR2 SVGAGI (reference sequence). The CDR3 loop spans 14 amino acids. This chain's CDR3 is CASSNPGQPYEQYF. CDR3 in DNA: TGTGCCAGCAGTAATCCGGGACAACCTTACGAGCAGTACTTC.